This TCR beta chain was sequenced for a study of T-cell reconstitution after alpha-beta-depleted transplantation in children. Germline loops: CDR1 MNHEY, CDR2 SVGAGI. The V and J ends lost 4 bases and 4 bases respectively, with 8 bases between them. This CDR3 has 13 amino acids. Unique molecular identifiers were incorporated during preparation of the TCRbeta library. TCRdb re-called the PCR reads with MiXCR, one entry per CDR3 protein. The repertoire has hundreds of thousands of distinct CDR3 sequences, 16% of them found once; the top ten carry 1.1%. In its sample, this clonotype was seen many times. Here the sequenced sample was PBMCs from the stem cell graft donor, taken from the stem cell graft. This sequence was found in a human donor who donated a stem cell graft to a child with acute myeloid leukemia. The chain couples TRBV6-5 to TRBJ2-4; D gene ambiguous. CDR3 DNA: TGTGCCAGCAGTTCGCAAATGAAAAACATTCAGTACTTC. Translating it yields CASSSQMKNIQYF.